Listed below are T cell receptor beta chains from one sample, sequenced in a study of control samples from healthy donors and cancer patients. Generated by immunoSEQ multiplex PCR, the TCRdb table keeps only in-frame clones and is missing some. This sample has around 70,000 clones, with about 83% found just once. Material: blood. Receptors were obtained from a man between 60 and 75 years old in good health. CDR3s include the opening cysteine and the closing phenylalanine or tryptophan. The order of the fields is CDR3 protein, CDR3 DNA, V gene, D gene, J gene, clone size. D genes are given only for firm matches. Clone size is given for some rows only: seen once, a few or many times, or a class if the clone is expanded.

cdr3_aa: CASSQGGGTQNIQYF; cdr3_nt: TGTGCCAGCAGCCAAGGAGGGGGGACCCAAAACATTCAGTACTTC; v_call: TRBV3-1/TRBV3-2; d_call: NA; j_call: TRBJ2-4; clone_size: NA
cdr3_aa: CASSSDRSSGNTIYF; cdr3_nt: TGTGCCAGCAGCTCCGACAGGAGCTCTGGAAACACCATATATTTT; v_call: TRBV7-9; d_call: NA; j_call: TRBJ1-3; clone_size: NA
cdr3_aa: CASSLRGDGTDTQYF; cdr3_nt: TGCGCCAGCAGCTTGAGGGGTGACGGCACAGATACGCAGTATTTT; v_call: TRBV5-1; d_call: NA; j_call: TRBJ2-3; clone_size: NA
cdr3_aa: CSVDGVAGAVGDTQYF; cdr3_nt: TGCAGCGTTGACGGCGTAGCGGGAGCCGTAGGAGATACGCAGTATTTT; v_call: TRBV29-1; d_call: TRBD2; j_call: TRBJ2-3; clone_size: NA
cdr3_aa: CASSNRAKSHEQYF; cdr3_nt: TGTGCCAGCAGCAACCGGGCCAAAAGCCACGAGCAGTACTTC; v_call: TRBV2; d_call: NA; j_call: TRBJ2-7; clone_size: NA
cdr3_aa: CASSTTDRGSGQYF; cdr3_nt: TGTGCCAGCAGCACCACGGACAGGGGATCCGGACAGTACTTC; v_call: TRBV6-6; d_call: TRBD1; j_call: TRBJ2-7; clone_size: few
cdr3_aa: CASSLREGSTDTQYF; cdr3_nt: TGTGCCAGCAGCTTGAGGGAGGGCAGCACAGATACGCAGTATTTT; v_call: TRBV7-9; d_call: TRBD2; j_call: TRBJ2-3; clone_size: NA
cdr3_aa: CASTPPGNTGELFF; cdr3_nt: TGTGCCAGCACCCCGCCGGGTAACACCGGGGAGCTGTTTTTT; v_call: TRBV6-5; d_call: NA; j_call: TRBJ2-2; clone_size: NA
cdr3_aa: CAWSAGTGVKPQHF; cdr3_nt: TGTGCCTGGAGCGCCGGGACAGGGGTAAAGCCCCAGCATTTT; v_call: TRBV30; d_call: TRBD1; j_call: TRBJ1-5; clone_size: NA
cdr3_aa: CASSTGQGAEKLFF; cdr3_nt: TGCGCCAGCAGCACCGGACAGGGTGCTGAAAAACTGTTTTTT; v_call: TRBV5-1; d_call: TRBD1; j_call: TRBJ1-4; clone_size: NA